The clone carrying this T cell receptor beta chain was seen only a few times. The target antigen is unknown. The ends were cut back, 1 base at V and 10 bases at J, with 7 bases in the middle. CDR1 and CDR2 from the germline V gene are MNHEY and SVGAGI. The CDR3 runs 11 residues. The data stem from a study of cytomegalovirus exposure and HLA in healthy donors. Findings and limits, study-wide: Later analysis demonstrated an association between a missense DCLRE1C variant and TCR beta V- and J-gene trimming. CMV antigen specificity of three CMV-associated chains was confirmed in vitro.

The PCR was carried out with 60 Vbeta primers and 13 Jbeta primers. TCRdb's copy holds only in-frame clones and misses some; the assay was immunoSEQ multiplex PCR. Among 150,000 to 200,000 clones listed, over 65% were seen once. What was sequenced was PBMCs. This clonotype was sampled from a female donor in good health and CMV-seronegative. V usage is TRBV6-5 and J usage is TRBJ1-1; D not resolved. CDR3 bases: TGTGCCAGCAGTTACTGGGGAGGAGCTTTCTTT. Protein sequence: CASSYWGGAFF.